This entry concerns a single T cell receptor beta chain. The germline V and J ends were trimmed by 4 bases and 0 bases, with 15 bases remaining between them. Germline CDR1 is MNHNY and CDR2 is SVGAGI (reference sequence). The CDR3 spans 16 residues. This sample is drawn from a study of T cells in Graves' hyperthyroidism and ophthalmopathy. There were TCR beta CDR3 regions amplified from RNA transcripts. When the TCR CDR3 underwent first-round RT-PCR, the HTBI primer set was used. Via MiXCR, TCRdb re-called the multiplex PCR reads, giving one row per CDR3 protein. The data show about 360,000 distinct CDR3 sequences, with 20% to 25% seen just once and around 67% held by the top ten.

The J gene is TRBJ1-1, the V gene TRBV6-6; no definite D call. The receptor's source is a man aged 50 to 59 with Graves' hyperthyroidism. Specimen: blood. The CDR3 coding sequence is TGTGCCAGCAGTTCCTCGAGGAGCAGGTTGAACACTGAAGCTTTCTTT. The encoded protein is CASSSSRSRLNTEAFF.